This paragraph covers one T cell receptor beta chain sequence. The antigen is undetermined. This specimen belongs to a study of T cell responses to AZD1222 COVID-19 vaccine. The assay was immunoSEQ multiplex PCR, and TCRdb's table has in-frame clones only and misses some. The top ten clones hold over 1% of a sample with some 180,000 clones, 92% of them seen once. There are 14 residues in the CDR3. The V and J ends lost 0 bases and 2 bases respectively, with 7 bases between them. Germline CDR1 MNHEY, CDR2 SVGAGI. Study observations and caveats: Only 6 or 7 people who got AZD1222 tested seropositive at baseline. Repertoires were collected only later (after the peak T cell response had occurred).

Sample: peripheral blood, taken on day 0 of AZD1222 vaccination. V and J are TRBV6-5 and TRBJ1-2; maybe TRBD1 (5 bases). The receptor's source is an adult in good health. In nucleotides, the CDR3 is TGTGCCAGCAGTTACTCTGGGGGGAACTATGGCTACACCTTC. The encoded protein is CASSYSGGNYGYTF.